A selection of T cell receptor beta chains follows, all from one sample in a study of T cells in Graves' hyperthyroidism and ophthalmopathy. One entry per CDR3 protein, called by TCRdb with MiXCR from the multiplex PCR reads. In the table there are about 530,000 distinct CDR3 sequences, approximately 17% of which are singletons. Sequenced material: blood. These receptors all come from a young woman with Graves' ophthalmopathy. Each CDR3 is given with its conserved first and last residue. D genes are given only for firm matches. Clone size is shown for a subset of rows, as once, few, many or a class of expanded clone.

-	TRBV19	TRBJ1-3	TRBD1	TGTGCCAGTAGTTCCACAGGGGCCTCTGGAAACACCATATATTTT	CASSSTGASGNTIYF
many	TRBV30	TRBJ2-7	TRBD2	TGTGCCTGGAGAGGAGCGGGAATGTACGAGCAGTACTTC	CAWRGAGMYEQYF
many	TRBV20-1	TRBJ2-7	-	TGCAGTACCAAACCATACCGGGACTTAGCCTACGAGCAGTACTTC	CSTKPYRDLAYEQYF
few	TRBV19	TRBJ1-5	TRBD1	TGTGCCAGTGGGATCGGGACAGCGTATAGCAATCAGCCCCAGCATTTT	CASGIGTAYSNQPQHF
few	TRBV15	TRBJ2-3	TRBD2	TGTGCCACCAGCGGGGTTAGCGGGGGGGCAACAGATACGCAGTATTTT	CATSGVSGGATDTQYF
many	TRBV3-1	TRBJ2-1	-	TGTGCCAGCAGCCCTGACTCGAGCTCCTACAATGAGCAGTTCTTC	CASSPDSSSYNEQFF
many	TRBV27	TRBJ1-1	-	TGTGCCAGCAGACCACCCGGAGTTCAAGCTTTCTTT	CASRPPGVQAFF
many	TRBV15	TRBJ2-6	-	TGTGCCACCAGCAGAGATGAGGGCTCTGGGGCCAACGTCCTGACTTTC	CATSRDEGSGANVLTF
-	TRBV5-4	TRBJ2-7	TRBD2	TGTGCCAGCAGCTTTGACGGCACTAGCGACGAGCAGTACTTC	CASSFDGTSDEQYF
many	TRBV6-2/TRBV6-3	TRBJ2-5	-	TGTGCCAGCAGTTACGATGTGGGAGTAAAAGAGACCCAGTACTTC	CASSYDVGVKETQYF
many	TRBV12-3/TRBV12-4	TRBJ2-1	TRBD2	TGTGCCAGCAGCATCGGGCGGGAGGGGAACAATGAGCAGTTCTTC	CASSIGREGNNEQFF
-	TRBV4-1	TRBJ2-5	-	TGCGCCAGCAGCCACCCCAGTCAAGAAGAGACCCAGTACTTC	CASSHPSQEETQYF
-	TRBV20-1	TRBJ2-3	TRBD2	TGCAGTGCTAAGGGACTAGCGGGAGGCACAGATACGCAGTATTTT	CSAKGLAGGTDTQYF
-	TRBV6-1	TRBJ2-7	-	TGTGCCAGCAGTGAATTCTGGGGGGACGGGACGGACTACGAGCAGTACTTC	CASSEFWGDGTDYEQYF
few	TRBV28	TRBJ1-2	-	TGTGCCAGCAGTCCTCAAAGGGGGGGCTACACCTTC	CASSPQRGGYTF
many	TRBV3-1	TRBJ2-5	-	TGTGCCAGCAGCCAAGAAAGAGAGACCCAGTACTTC	CASSQERETQYF
many	TRBV11-2	TRBJ1-1	-	TGTGCCAGCAGAACGTACGGGGGCAACACTGAAGCTTTCTTT	CASRTYGGNTEAFF
many	TRBV2	TRBJ2-5	-	TGTGCCAGCAGTGAAGCGCTTAGATCGTTTGAGACCCAGTACTTC	CASSEALRSFETQYF
many	TRBV2	TRBJ2-7	-	TGTGCCAGCAGTTTCGACACCGGCCGCTCCTACGAGCAGTACTTC	CASSFDTGRSYEQYF
many	TRBV2	TRBJ2-3	-	TGTGCCAGCAATTATTGGGACAGCACAGATACGCAGTATTTT	CASNYWDSTDTQYF
-	TRBV27	TRBJ2-7	-	TGTGCCAGCAGTCCGTCACAGGGTGTAGGCTACGAGCAGTACTTC	CASSPSQGVGYEQYF
few	TRBV7-9	TRBJ2-6	-	TGTGCCAGCAGCTCGGACATGGAGGCGGGGGCCAACGTCCTGACTTTC	CASSSDMEAGANVLTF
many	TRBV20-1	TRBJ2-5	-	TGCAGTGCTAGGTGGCAGGGCCAAGAGACCCAGTACTTC	CSARWQGQETQYF
few	TRBV7-2	TRBJ2-4	TRBD2	TGTGCCAGCACGCCAGGGTGGCTAGCGGGGGGGCCTGGCAACATTCAGTACTTC	CASTPGWLAGGPGNIQYF
-	TRBV29-1	TRBJ2-7	TRBD1	TGCAGCGTTGAAGGGTTGGCACAGGGGTCCTACGAGCAGTACTTC	CSVEGLAQGSYEQYF
many	TRBV6-2/TRBV6-3	TRBJ1-2	TRBD1	TGTGCCAGCAGTCGGACAGGGGATGCTGGCTACACCTTC	CASSRTGDAGYTF
many	TRBV29-1	TRBJ2-7	-	TGCAGCGTTGACCACAGGGAGGACCACGAGCAGTACTTC	CSVDHREDHEQYF
few	TRBV3-1	TRBJ1-2	-	TGTGCCAGCAGCCTCTCATCAGGCAGGGTGAGCGTCACCTATGGCTACACCTTC	CASSLSSGRVSVTYGYTF
many	TRBV20-1	TRBJ1-2	-	TGCAGTGCCCCGACGCCGGATACGGGGTATGGCTACACCTTC	CSAPTPDTGYGYTF
many	TRBV7-2	TRBJ2-1	-	TGTGCCAGCAGCTTAGGGGGGGGGCTGTCCTACAATGAGCAGTTCTTC	CASSLGGGLSYNEQFF
few	TRBV20-1	TRBJ1-1	-	TGCAGTGCTAGAGTCGAGAACACTGAAGCTTTCTTT	CSARVENTEAFF
few	TRBV10-2	TRBJ2-1	-	TGCGCCAGCAGTGAGCAGGGGCGCTGGCAACACAATGAGCAGTTCTTC	CASSEQGRWQHNEQFF
many	TRBV20-1	TRBJ1-1	-	TGCAGTGCTAGAGTCAGGGGAGGGACTGAAGCTTTCTTT	CSARVRGGTEAFF
few	TRBV6-4	TRBJ2-1	TRBD2	TGTGCCAGCAGTGACTCCGCGGGAGGGTACAATGAGCAGTTCTTC	CASSDSAGGYNEQFF
few	TRBV10-3	TRBJ2-2	-	TGTGCCATCACCCGCGAGGGGTCCGGGGAGCTGTTTTTT	CAITREGSGELFF
many	TRBV27	TRBJ2-1	-	TGTGCCAGCAGTTTCAGGCCATCCTACAATGAGCAGTTCTTC	CASSFRPSYNEQFF
-	TRBV27	TRBJ2-7	-	TGTGCCAGCAGTTTGACAGTGTATGACTACGAGCAGTACTTC	CASSLTVYDYEQYF
-	TRBV4-3	TRBJ1-3	-	TGCGCCAGCAGCCAAGACGGGCAGATCTCTGGAAACACCATATATTTT	CASSQDGQISGNTIYF
many	TRBV2	TRBJ2-7	TRBD2	TGTGCCAGCAGTGAAGCGCGGACTAGCGGAGGCGAGCAGTACTTC	CASSEARTSGGEQYF
few	TRBV28	TRBJ2-4	-	TGTGCCAGCAGTCGAGACATTCAGTACTTC	CASSRDIQYF